The sequence of this TCR beta chain was determined in a study of tumor-infiltrating lymphocytes in localized non-small cell lung cancer. A note on this clone: Its antigen is not identified.

Whole-study findings and limits: No T-cell fraction difference was seen between IM1 and IM2 tumors. Different pieces of the same tissue were used for each assay. Higher tumor T cell infiltration than in uninvolved lung was supported by TCRbeta sequencing.

Profiled with immunoSEQ multiplex PCR; TCRdb holds only in-frame clones, not every one. Of 10,000 to 15,000 clones in the sample, roughly 80% were seen once. V was shortened by 1 base and J by 5 bases, with 5 bases between the two germline ends. The CDR3 has 12 amino acids. Looked up from germline, CDR1 is PRHDT and CDR2 is FYEKMQ (reference sequence). Sequences were obtained from lung tumor tissue. The rearrangement links TRBV13 to TRBJ1-1; D may be TRBD1 (5 bases). This sequence originates from a human donor with non-small cell lung cancer. The CDR3 nucleotides read TGTGCCAGCAGCTTAGCAGGGACTGAAGCTTTCTTT. Amino acid sequence: CASSLAGTEAFF.